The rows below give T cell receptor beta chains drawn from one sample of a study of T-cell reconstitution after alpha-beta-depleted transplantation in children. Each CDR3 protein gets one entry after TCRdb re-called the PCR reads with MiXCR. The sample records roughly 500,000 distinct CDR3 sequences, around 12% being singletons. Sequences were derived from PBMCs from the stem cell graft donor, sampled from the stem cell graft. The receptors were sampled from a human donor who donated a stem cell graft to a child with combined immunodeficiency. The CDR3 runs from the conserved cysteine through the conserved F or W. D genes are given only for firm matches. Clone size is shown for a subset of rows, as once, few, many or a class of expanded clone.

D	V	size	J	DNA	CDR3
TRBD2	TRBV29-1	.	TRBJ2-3	TGCAGCGTTGTTCGGGCTAGCGGGACGTTTAGCACAGATACGCAGTATTTT	CSVVRASGTFSTDTQYF
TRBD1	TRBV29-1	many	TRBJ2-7	TGCAGCGTTGAAACTACAGGGGTCGAATACGAGCAGTACTTC	CSVETTGVEYEQYF
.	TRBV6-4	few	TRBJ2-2	TGTGCCAGCAGTGAAGGGGGTAGGGACACCGGGGAGCTGTTTTTT	CASSEGGRDTGELFF
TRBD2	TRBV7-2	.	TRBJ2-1	TGTGCCAGCAGTTCCTTCCTAGCGGGAGTTGGGCATGAGCAGTTCTTC	CASSSFLAGVGHEQFF
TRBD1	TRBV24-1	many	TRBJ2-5	TGTGCCACCAGTGATTTCGGGACAGGGTTGGGGGAGACCCAGTACTTC	CATSDFGTGLGETQYF
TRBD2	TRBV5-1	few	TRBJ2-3	TGCGCCAGCAGCTTGTCTAGCGGGATACTCACAGATACGCAGTATTTT	CASSLSSGILTDTQYF
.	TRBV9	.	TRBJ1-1	TGTGCCAGCAGCGTAATTCAAGCAGGTTCAGATGCTTTCTTT	CASSVIQAGSDAFF
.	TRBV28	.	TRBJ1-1	TGTGCCAGCAGAAAAAGGACTGAAGCTTTCTTT	CASRKRTEAFF
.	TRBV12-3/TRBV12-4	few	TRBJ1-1	TGTGCCAGCAGTTTGGACAGTTATTTGACTGAAGCTTTCTTT	CASSLDSYLTEAFF
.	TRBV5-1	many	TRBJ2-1	TGCGCCAGCAGCTCCTTAGGACTTCCAACCTACAATGAGCAGTTCTTC	CASSSLGLPTYNEQFF
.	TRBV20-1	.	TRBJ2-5	TGCAGTGCTAGAGGACTAGTACAAGAGACCCAGTACTTC	CSARGLVQETQYF
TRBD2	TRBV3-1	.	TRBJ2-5	TGTGCCAGCAGCCAGTTAGCGGGGGGGCCATGGGAGACCCAGTACTTC	CASSQLAGGPWETQYF
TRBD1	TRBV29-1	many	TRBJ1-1	TGCAGCGTTGCCCGGACAGGGAGCGGGACTGAAGCTTTCTTT	CSVARTGSGTEAFF
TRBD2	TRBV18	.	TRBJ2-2	TGTGCCAGCTCACCTACTAGCGGGGCGAACACCGGGGAGCTGTTTTTT	CASSPTSGANTGELFF
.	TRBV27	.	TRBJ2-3	TGTGCCAGCGGATTACAGGAGGGGGATACGCAGTATTTT	CASGLQEGDTQYF
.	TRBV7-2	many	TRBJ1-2	TGTGCCAGCAGTCCCGTTGCGGGGATGATTGATGGCTACACCTTC	CASSPVAGMIDGYTF